The 31 T cell receptor beta chains listed next were all sequenced from one sample in a study of early T cells in non-severe SARS-CoV-2 infection. A single record per CDR3 protein comes from TCRdb applying MiXCR to the 5' RACE reads. The sample includes around 68,000 distinct CDR3 sequences, approximately 6.1% seen only once; the top ten take 3.4%. Material: whole blood, obtained at baseline. Source of these receptors: an adult who was a healthcare worker with PCR-confirmed SARS-CoV-2 infection or an uninfected control (not recorded which).

This clonotype was observed many times. This chain uses TRBV2 with TRBJ2-2; 13 nucleotides align to TRBD2. The V gene's germline CDR1 is SNHLY and CDR2 FYNNEI. The ends lost 2 bases at V and 7 bases at J; junction bases unmatched: 7. This CDR3 has 17 amino acids. The CDR3 DNA reads as TGTGCCAGCAGTGAATCCGGGACTAGCGGGATTTACGGGGAGCTGTTTTTT. It yields the protein CASSESGTSGIYGELFF.

The rearrangement links TRBV20-1 to TRBJ2-1; D may be TRBD2 (6 bases). The CDR3 contains 15 residues. Germline V CDR1 and CDR2: DFQATT, SNEGSKA (reference sequence). The V end lost 0 bases, the J end lost 7 bases, and 16 bases lay between the germline ends. CDR3 loop: CSARDARTGVNEQFF. The CDR3, as DNA: TGCAGTGCTAGAGATGCTCGCACGGGGGTAAATGAGCAGTTCTTC.

This clonotype was observed a handful of times. CDR3 sequence (DNA): TGTGCCAGCAGTCCCGACCTAGGGGACGGGTACGAGCAGTACTTC. Protein sequence: CASSPDLGDGYEQYF. The chain joins TRBV27 to TRBJ2-7, with D perhaps matching TRBD1 or TRBD2 (5 bases each). Trimming shortened V by 5 bases and J by 4 bases, and 18 bases separated the two germline ends. The CDR3 is 15 residues long. The germline V gene has CDR1 MNHEY and CDR2 SMNVEV (reference sequence).

The chain has TRBV2 and TRBJ1-2; D might be TRBD1 (6 bases). The germline V gene encodes CDR1 SNHLY and CDR2 FYNNEI. V lost 5 bases and J 9 bases, leaving 19 bases between the germline ends. The CDR3 runs 14 residues. The DNA of the CDR3 is TGTGCCAGCAGTCTAGGAACAGGGAAGGGACGCTACACCTTC. The encoded protein is CASSLGTGKGRYTF.

This clonotype was observed many times. CDR3 DNA sequence: TGTGCCAGCAGTCCTCCGGTACAGGGGGGACCTGGGGACGAGCAGTACTTC. Its protein product is CASSPPVQGGPGDEQYF. The chain is built from TRBV28 and TRBJ2-7, with 8 bases fitting TRBD1. There are 17 residues in the CDR3. CDR1 is MDHEN, CDR2 SYDVKM, per germline. Losses at the gene ends were 5 bases for V and 5 bases for J; bases not matched to a gene: 17.

This clonotype was recorded many times. V and J are TRBV20-1 and TRBJ1-2; D might be TRBD1 (6 bases). This CDR3 has 14 amino acids. The germline V gene encodes CDR1 DFQATT and CDR2 SNEGSKA (reference sequence). The V end was cut by 6 bases, the J end by 5 bases, with 19 bases between. CDR3 region: CSAAGHLAEYGYTF. The CDR3 nucleotides are TGCAGTGCAGCGGGACACCTAGCCGAATATGGCTACACCTTC.

This clonotype was found many times. This rearrangement joins TRBV28 to TRBJ2-7; D remains unclear. The V gene's germline CDR1 is MDHEN and CDR2 SYDVKM. Deletions cut 7 bases from V and 4 bases from J, with 14 bases between. The CDR3 has 13 residues. The CDR3: CASKPPALYEQYF. DNA of the CDR3: TGTGCCAGCAAACCCCCGGCCCTTTACGAGCAGTACTTC.

Ten or more counts support this clonotype. This rearrangement joins TRBV27 to TRBJ2-5; D ambiguous. Trimming shortened V by 10 bases and J by 5 bases, and 11 bases separated the two germline ends. This CDR3 spans 11 amino acids. Germline V gives CDR1 MNHEY, CDR2 SMNVEV (reference sequence). CDR3 DNA sequence: TGTGCCATTACCTCCGGGGAGACCCAGTACTTC. Translation: CAITSGETQYF.

This clonotype has ten or more counts. The chain recombines TRBV29-1 with TRBJ2-5, with TRBD1 as a possible D gene (7 bases). Germline lookup yields CDR1 SQVTM and CDR2 ANQGSEA. V shed 7 bases and J shed 5 bases, with 20 bases lying between them. The CDR3 loop spans 14 amino acids. CDR3 DNA: TGCAGCGGACAGGGAGGTGAAGGGCAGGAGACCCAGTACTTC. Translated, it gives CSGQGGEGQETQYF. Filled out from reference TRBV29-1 and TRBJ2-5, the complete variable domain reads SAVISQKPSRDICQRGTSLTIQCQVDSQVTMMFWYRQQPGQSLTLIATANQGSEATYESGFVIDKFPISRPNLTFSTLTVSNMSPEDSSIYLCSGQGGEGQETQYFGPGTRLLVL.

This clonotype was seen ten or more times. The genes are TRBV28 and TRBJ1-5; D might be TRBD1 (5 bases). Germline V gives CDR1 MDHEN, CDR2 SYDVKM. The V and J ends lost 2 bases and 6 bases respectively, with 8 bases between them. This CDR3 comprises 13 residues. CDR3 bases: TGTGCCAGCAGTTTAACAGGAGGTCAGCCCCAGCATTTT. Its translation: CASSLTGGQPQHF.

This clonotype was picked up many times. This rearrangement joins TRBV5-1 to TRBJ2-1; tentatively, D is TRBD1 or TRBD2 (6 bases each). The CDR3 sequence is 15 residues long. The germline V and J ends were trimmed by 4 bases and 4 bases, with 15 bases remaining between them. Germline loops: CDR1 SGHRS, CDR2 YFSETQ. The CDR3 protein is CASSPEGEGYNEQFF. The DNA for the CDR3 is TGCGCCAGCAGCCCGGAGGGGGAAGGGTACAATGAGCAGTTCTTC.

Many counts were recorded for this clonotype. The chain joins TRBV6-6 to TRBJ2-1, with a possible D match to TRBD2 (5 bases). V dropped 5 bases and J dropped 9 bases, with 23 bases sitting between them. The CDR3 consists of 16 residues. Germline assignment: CDR1 MNHNY and CDR2 SVGAGI (reference sequence). The CDR3 here is CASSPRGGSVGSEQFF. As DNA, the CDR3 is TGTGCCAGCAGTCCCAGAGGAGGTAGCGTGGGGAGTGAGCAGTTCTTC.

This clonotype was seen many times. The CDR3 here is CASRNRGLRIDEQFF. CDR3 DNA sequence: TGTGCCAGCAGAAACAGGGGATTAAGGATCGATGAGCAGTTCTTC. The chain links TRBV6-1 to TRBJ2-1, with 7 nucleotides matching TRBD1. The CDR3 has 15 residues. Germline V lookup: CDR1 MNHNS, CDR2 SASEGT. The trim removed 6 bases at V and 8 bases at J, leaving 13 bases unmatched.

The sample holds many counts of this clonotype. This chain uses TRBV5-8 with TRBJ1-1; D remains ambiguous. Trimming removed 0 bases from V and 0 bases from J, with 6 bases in between. The germline gives CDR1 SGHTS, CDR2 YDEGEE. CDR3 length: 14 amino acids. CDR3 coding DNA: TGTGCCAGCAGCTTGGACAGCATGAACACTGAAGCTTTCTTT. It specifies CASSLDSMNTEAFF.

This clonotype was observed at least ten times. The chain has TRBV6-2 or TRBV6-3 and TRBJ2-2; perhaps TRBD1 as D (6 bases). The CDR3 spans 13 residues. CDR1 MNHEY and CDR2 SVGEGT come from the germline V gene. V shed 2 bases and J shed 9 bases, with 10 bases lying between them. The CDR3 spells CASSYRGQRELFF. The CDR3 nucleotides read TGTGCCAGCAGTTACCGCGGACAGAGGGAGCTGTTTTTT.

This clonotype was observed many times. The V call is TRBV11-3, the J call TRBJ2-2; a weak D match, TRBD1 (5 bases). CDR1 is SGHNT and CDR2 is YENEEA in the germline V gene. V was pared by 5 bases and J by 3 bases, with 10 bases between. There are 14 residues in the CDR3. Here the CDR3 reads CASSRQLHTGELFF. The CDR3 nucleotides read TGTGCCAGCAGCCGACAGTTACACACCGGGGAGCTGTTTTTT.

This clonotype was observed a handful of times. The chain carries TRBV15 and TRBJ2-5, with D uncertain. With 1 base removed from V and 2 bases from J, the gap between germline ends came to 20 bases. The V gene's germline CDR1 is LNHNV and CDR2 YYDKDF (reference sequence). CDR3 length: 18 amino acids. The CDR3 sequence is CATSRGTRTYPLQETQYF. CDR3 sequence (DNA): TGTGCCACCAGCAGAGGAACGAGAACCTACCCACTACAAGAGACCCAGTACTTC.

This clonotype appeared many times. J is TRBJ2-2 and V is TRBV12-3 or TRBV12-4, with D uncertain. CDR3 size: 15 residues. Deletions cut 1 base from V and 1 base from J, with 7 bases between. DNA of the CDR3: TGTGCCAGCAGTTTAGGGCAGGTGAACACCGGGGAGCTGTTTTTT. Protein sequence: CASSLGQVNTGELFF.

In its sample, this clonotype was seen many times. The V call is TRBV12-3 or TRBV12-4, the J call TRBJ2-2; D perhaps matches TRBD1 (5 bases). With 6 bases removed from V and 0 bases from J, the gap between germline ends came to 11 bases. CDR3 length equals 15 residues. DNA for the CDR3: TGTGCCAGCAGCAAGACAGCAACGAACACCGGGGAGCTGTTTTTT. Its translation: CASSKTATNTGELFF.

This clonotype occurred a few times. This chain joins TRBV7-9 and TRBJ2-1; 7 nucleotides match TRBD2. V shed 3 bases and J 13 bases; nucleotides not matched to a gene: 6. Germline-derived CDR1 and CDR2 are SEHNR and FQNEAQ (reference sequence). The CDR3 covers 12 residues. DNA of the CDR3: TGTGCCAGCAGCTTGTCAAGCGGGGCTCAGTTCTTC. It yields the protein CASSLSSGAQFF.

There are many counts of this clonotype. The V call is TRBV2, the J call TRBJ2-1, with 7 nucleotides matching TRBD2. Germline loops: CDR1 SNHLY, CDR2 FYNNEI. Losses at the gene ends were 8 bases for V and 6 bases for J; bases not matched to a gene: 7. This CDR3 is 13 amino acids long. Here the CDR3 reads CASLRENGNEQFF. The CDR3 region has the DNA TGTGCCAGCTTGCGGGAGAACGGCAATGAGCAGTTCTTC.

In this sample, this clonotype turned up a few times. The chain couples TRBV7-9 to TRBJ2-5; 16 nucleotides align to TRBD2. CDR1 SEHNR and CDR2 FQNEAQ come from the germline V gene (reference sequence). This CDR3 spans 17 amino acids. V lost 4 bases, J lost 5 bases, and 7 bases stayed unmatched. Written as DNA, the CDR3 is TGTGCCAGCAGCTCTGGGACTAGCGGGAGGGCCCGGGAGACCCAGTACTTC. Its protein product is CASSSGTSGRARETQYF.

This clonotype was seen many times. The chain uses TRBV29-1 and TRBJ1-5, with TRBD1 matching 7 bases. Per the germline V gene, CDR1 is SQVTM and CDR2 is ANQGSEA. The CDR3 consists of 13 residues. J was trimmed by 3 bases and V by 3 bases; bases with no gene match: 2. CDR3 in DNA: TGCAGCGTTGACAGGGGGGACAATCAGCCCCAGCATTTT. Protein sequence: CSVDRGDNQPQHF.

This clonotype has at least ten counts. The rearrangement links TRBV6-2 or TRBV6-3 to TRBJ1-2, with 9 bases lining up with TRBD1. The CDR3 has 12 amino acids. Germline V gives CDR1 MNHEY, CDR2 SVGEGT. Trimming removed 6 bases from V and 9 bases from J; junction bases left unmatched: 5. CDR3 loop: CASRSTGGRYTF. The CDR3 DNA reads TGTGCCAGCAGGTCAACAGGGGGCCGCTACACCTTC.

Ten or more counts support this clonotype. V usage is TRBV24-1 and J usage is TRBJ2-1; 7 nucleotides align to TRBD1. This CDR3 is built from 17 residues. V trimming: 2 bases; J trimming: 2 bases; junction bases outside the gene matches: 8. Germline assignment: CDR1 KGHDR and CDR2 SFDVKD. CDR3 sequence (DNA): TGTGCCACCAGTGATTCCCCTCAGGGGGATCCCTACAATGAGCAGTTCTTC. This encodes CATSDSPQGDPYNEQFF.

The table lists this clonotype with a few counts. The chain combines TRBV20-1 with TRBJ1-1; D gene uncertain. V dropped 5 bases and J dropped 1 base, with 5 bases sitting between them. CDR1 and CDR2 (germline): DFQATT, SNEGSKA (reference sequence). CDR3 size: 11 residues. This chain's CDR3 is CSAGENTEAFF. CDR3 sequence (DNA): TGCAGTGCTGGGGAGAACACTGAAGCTTTCTTT.

This clonotype was observed many times. V usage is TRBV29-1 and J usage is TRBJ2-1, with no clear D. The germline gives CDR1 SQVTM, CDR2 ANQGSEA. With 4 bases removed from V and 5 bases from J, the gap between germline ends came to 12 bases. CDR3 length: 13 amino acids. The CDR3 nucleotides read TGCAGCGTTGCAACGGACGGTCACAATGAGCAGTTCTTC. Translated, it gives CSVATDGHNEQFF.

The chain uses TRBV7-9 and TRBJ2-7, with D uncertain. CDR1 SEHNR and CDR2 FQNEAQ come from the germline V gene (reference sequence). There are 14 residues in the CDR3. Trimming left V 5 bases short and J 2 bases short, with 13 bases between. DNA of the CDR3: TGTGCCAGCAGCCTAGTGCCGCTCCCCTACGAGCAGTACTTC. It encodes CASSLVPLPYEQYF.

The chain employs TRBV28 and TRBJ2-1; maybe TRBD1 (6 bases). Germline V gives CDR1 MDHEN, CDR2 SYDVKM. This CDR3 contains 14 residues. V lost 7 bases, J lost 5 bases, and 15 bases lay in between. The CDR3: CASNTGINHNEQFF. CDR3 in DNA: TGTGCCAGCAACACAGGGATAAACCACAATGAGCAGTTCTTC.

The chain employs TRBV7-2 and TRBJ2-7; no definite D call. Germline V lookup: CDR1 SGHTA, CDR2 FQGNSA. The CDR3 runs to 17 residues. Between the trimmed V and J ends, which lost 0 bases and 3 bases, there was a span of 18 bases. CDR3 region: CASSLAFRLGQSYEQYF. CDR3 bases: TGTGCCAGCAGCTTAGCTTTCCGTCTCGGCCAGAGCTACGAGCAGTACTTC.

The gene calls are TRBV3-1 and TRBJ1-3; D is ambiguous. The CDR3 totals 13 residues. Germline V lookup: CDR1 LGHDT, CDR2 YNNKEL (reference sequence). Trimming took off 0 bases at V and 7 bases at J, with 7 bases between the two ends. The DNA of the CDR3 is TGTGCCAGCAGCCAAGAACTGGGGAACACCATATATTTT. Protein product: CASSQELGNTIYF.